The 20 T cell receptor beta chains presented below share a single source sample, sequenced in a study of technical replicates of blood from a few donors. The protocol was immunoSEQ multiplex PCR, while the TCRdb copy is restricted to in-frame clones and leaves out a portion. The table records over 80,000 clones, 90% to 97% of them present only once. Sequenced input: T cells isolated from PBMCs. The source of these receptors is a human donor in good health.

The chain is built from TRBV11-3 and TRBJ1-1; D might be TRBD1 (6 bases). CDR3 length equals 14 residues. Germline V gene sequence: CDR1 SGHNT, CDR2 YENEEA. V dropped 5 bases and J dropped 0 bases, with 10 bases sitting between them. The CDR3 sequence: CASSPRGMNTEAFF. The CDR3 DNA follows: TGTGCCAGCAGCCCCAGGGGTATGAACACTGAAGCTTTCTTT.

The chain employs TRBV9 and TRBJ2-7, with D perhaps TRBD2 (6 bases). Germline V gene sequence: CDR1 SGDLS, CDR2 YYNGEE. Trimming stripped 1 base from V and 5 bases from J, with 13 bases between. This CDR3 has 14 residues. The CDR3: CASSVQPSVHEQYF. CDR3 DNA sequence: TGTGCCAGCAGCGTACAGCCTAGCGTACACGAGCAGTACTTC.

This clone was found once. The chain employs TRBV11-2 and TRBJ2-1; weak D call: TRBD2 (5 bases). Trimming cost V 1 base and J 3 bases, with 10 bases left between them. Germline V CDR1 and CDR2: SGHAT, FQNNGV. The CDR3 spans 15 residues. CDR3 coding DNA: TGTGCCAGCAGCTTAGCCGGAGGTAACTACAATGAGCAGTTCTTC. This codes for CASSLAGGNYNEQFF.

The V gene is TRBV28, the J gene TRBJ2-3, with 7 bases matching TRBD1. Germline CDR1 reads MDHEN; CDR2 reads SYDVKM. Unmatched junction bases numbered 6, after V lost 6 bases and J lost 0 bases. The CDR3 sequence is 15 residues long. CDR3 in amino acids: CASSSETGSTDTQYF. The CDR3 region has the DNA TGTGCCAGCAGCTCCGAGACAGGGAGCACAGATACGCAGTATTTT.

V usage is TRBV12-5 and J usage is TRBJ2-1; 7 positions agree with TRBD2. CDR1 and CDR2 (germline): LGHNT, FRNRAP. J lost 0 bases, V lost 1 base, and 9 bases had no gene match. The CDR3 consists of 18 residues. CDR3 loop: CASGLGVGGKASYNEQFF. In DNA form, the CDR3 reads TGTGCTAGTGGTTTGGGGGTGGGGGGGAAGGCCTCCTACAATGAGCAGTTCTTC.

J is TRBJ2-3 and V is TRBV15; D gene unclear. This CDR3 contains 14 residues. Trimming took 5 bases from V and 6 from J, leaving 15 bases between them. CDR1 is LNHNV, CDR2 YYDKDF, per germline (reference sequence). The CDR3 bases are TGTGCCACCAGCGACTTACGTCCTGGGGATACGCAGTATTTT. Encoded protein: CATSDLRPGDTQYF.

The J gene is TRBJ2-7, the V gene TRBV12-5, with 11 bases identical to TRBD2. With 0 bases clipped from V and 9 bases from J, the junction kept 7 bases outside the gene matches. From germline, CDR1 is LGHNT and CDR2 FRNRAP. The CDR3 consists of 15 residues. CDR3 coding DNA: TGTGCTAGTGGTTTGGTTAGCGGGAGGGGCGGAGGGCAGTACTTC. It encodes CASGLVSGRGGGQYF.

The V and J genes are TRBV7-6 and TRBJ2-5, with 7 bases fitting TRBD2. CDR3 length: 15 residues. CDR1 SGHVS and CDR2 FNYEAQ come from the germline V gene. V lost 7 bases to trimming and J lost 5 bases; unmatched junction nucleotides: 13. The CDR3 DNA sequence: TGTGCCAGCAAGCTTATGGCGGGAGTAGTTGAGACCCAGTACTTC. It specifies CASKLMAGVVETQYF.

V usage is TRBV13 and J usage is TRBJ2-7, with 7 bases aligning to TRBD2. Germline-derived CDR1 and CDR2 are PRHDT and FYEKMQ (reference sequence). Unmatched junction bases numbered 8, after V lost 4 bases and J lost 2 bases. This CDR3 is 15 amino acids long. In DNA form, the CDR3 reads TGTGCCAGCAGCTACCAGGCTAGCGGTCCCTACGAGCAGTACTTC. Its translation is CASSYQASGPYEQYF. The variable domain in full, with the rest retrieved from reference TRBV13 and TRBJ2-7, is AAGVIQSPRHLIKEKRETATLKCYPIPRHDTVYWYQQGPGQDPQFLISFYEKMQSDKGSIPDRFSAQQFSDYHSELNMSSLELGDSALYFCASSYQASGPYEQYFGPGTRLTVT.

This chain joins TRBV19 and TRBJ2-7, with 7 nucleotides matching TRBD1. V gave up 10 bases and J gave up 6 bases; unmatched junction bases: 6. In germline, CDR1 is LNHDA, CDR2 SQIVND (reference sequence). The CDR3 is 11 amino acids. CDR3 nucleotides: TGTGCCACACGACAGGGTCGCGAGCAGTACTTC. This codes for CATRQGREQYF.

This chain connects TRBV19 to TRBJ1-1, with D maybe TRBD1 (5 bases). The CDR3 has 16 amino acids. Trimming removed 5 bases at V and 0 bases at J, with 16 bases between. CDR1 and CDR2 from the germline V gene are LNHDA and SQIVND (reference sequence). The CDR3 loop is CASSRDAAGMNTEAFF. The CDR3 coding sequence is TGTGCCAGTAGTCGGGACGCCGCGGGGATGAACACTGAAGCTTTCTTT.

This rearrangement joins TRBV7-2 to TRBJ1-2, with TRBD1 identical over 10 bases. This CDR3 comprises 14 residues. The junction had 4 bases not matched to a gene; V was cut back by 5 bases and J by 4 bases. Per germline, CDR1 SGHTA and CDR2 FQGNSA. CDR3 sequence reads: CASSRGDRGYGYTF. CDR3 nucleotide sequence: TGTGCCAGCAGCCGTGGGGACAGGGGCTATGGCTACACCTTC.

The chain uses TRBV5-1 and TRBJ2-6; D unresolved. This CDR3 contains 16 residues. CDR1 is SGHRS and CDR2 is YFSETQ in the germline V gene. V was clipped by 1 base and J by 0 bases, with 8 bases between them. CDR3 in DNA: TGCGCCAGCAGCTTGAGTTCAGTCTCTGGGGCCAACGTCCTGACTTTC. Translating gives CASSLSSVSGANVLTF.

The chain uses TRBV2 and TRBJ2-2; D is unresolved. Germline V CDR1 and CDR2: SNHLY, FYNNEI. This CDR3 is built from 13 residues. V gave up 6 bases and J gave up 5 bases, with 10 bases separating them. In DNA form, the CDR3 reads TGTGCCAGCAGGCGGCTAGTAACCGGGGAGCTGTTTTTT. Residues: CASRRLVTGELFF.

The CDR3 nucleotides read TGTGCCAGCAGTCCTATGGGACTAGTTCCTCTTTTGACCCAGTACTTC. This codes for CASSPMGLVPLLTQYF. The rearrangement uses TRBV2 and TRBJ2-5; 8 bases align to TRBD2. The CDR3 spans 16 residues. Germline CDR1 is SNHLY and CDR2 is FYNNEI. V was clipped by 5 bases and J by 7 bases; unmatched bases: 15.

J is TRBJ1-3 and V is TRBV11-3; no definite D call. This CDR3 is built from 12 residues. Germline V gene data show CDR1 as SGHNT and CDR2 as YENEEA. CDR3: CACRVPGNTIYF. The CDR3 region has the DNA TGTGCATGTCGCGTCCCTGGAAACACCATATATTTT.

This clone is a singleton in its sample. V and J are TRBV9 and TRBJ2-5; 8 bases match TRBD2. Unmatched junction bases numbered 6, after V lost 3 bases and J lost 2 bases. Per the germline V gene, CDR1 is SGDLS and CDR2 is YYNGEE. The CDR3 has 15 residues. The CDR3 loop is CASSAGGSGQETQYF. The CDR3 nucleotides are TGTGCCAGCAGCGCGGGAGGGAGTGGTCAAGAGACCCAGTACTTC.

The chain has TRBV2 and TRBJ1-3; D gene uncertain. V shed 3 bases and J shed 4 bases, with 13 bases lying between them. CDR1 is SNHLY and CDR2 is FYNNEI in the germline V gene. The CDR3 is 15 residues long. The CDR3 DNA sequence: TGTGCCAGCAGTGAGTTCCGGGAGATCGGAAACACCATATATTTT. The encoded protein is CASSEFREIGNTIYF.

The rearrangement uses TRBV18 and TRBJ2-7, with D possibly being TRBD1 (6 bases). Germline-derived CDR1 and CDR2 are KGHSH and LQKENI. V was trimmed by 2 bases and J by 4 bases, leaving 9 bases between them. The CDR3 spans 13 residues. Here the CDR3 DNA reads TGTGCCAGCTCACCAGGGACAAAATACGAGCAGTACTTC. Its protein product is CASSPGTKYEQYF.

This sequence joins TRBV12-5 and TRBJ2-7, with a weak D call TRBD2 (5 bases). The V end lost 2 bases, the J end lost 6 bases, and 8 bases lay between the germline ends. CDR1 is LGHNT and CDR2 is FRNRAP in the germline V gene. The CDR3 has 12 residues. DNA for the CDR3: TGTGCTAGTGGTTTGCGGGGAACCGAGCAGTACTTC. Protein: CASGLRGTEQYF.